This entry describes one TCR beta chain. This specimen belongs to a study of control samples from healthy donors and cancer patients. Germline V CDR1 and CDR2: SGHDN, FVKESK. Trimming removed 0 bases from V and 4 bases from J, with 0 bases in between. The CDR3 is 11 residues long. Sequencing was performed with immunoSEQ multiplex PCR; in TCRdb, only in-frame clones are kept and a portion is missing. The table lists around 110,000 clones, 75% to 90% of them singletons, with 1.1% in the top ten. This TCR was recovered from a woman between 50 and 59 years old with colorectal cancer. The source material was PBMCs. The rearrangement links TRBV14 to TRBJ2-5; unclear D gene. Here the CDR3 reads CASSQEETQYF. The CDR3 coding sequence is TGTGCCAGCAGCCAAGAAGAGACCCAGTACTTC.